This TCR beta chain came from a study of beta chain features in type 1 diabetes. Study-wide context: All of the samples together had 85 million to 140 million sorted cells examined. Whole-study findings and limits: The similarity of naive, central memory and Treg TCRB repertoires appeared greater among patients than among healthy donors.

Points on this clone: The antigen is not known.

Sorting based on CD45RO/CCR7/CD25/CD127/CD95/CD27 separated CD4+ naive, central memory, regulatory and stem cell-like memory cells. Sequencing targeted expressed TCRB transcripts, as all isolated RNA had been reverse transcribed. Assay used: immunoSEQ multiplex PCR; TCRdb lists only in-frame clones, some missing. This sample has 600,000 to 650,000 clones; around a sixth occur once, and the top ten carry approximately 0.087%. Looked up from germline, CDR1 is SGHNT and CDR2 is YYREEE (reference sequence). The CDR3 covers 17 residues. V was clipped by 0 bases and J by 2 bases; unmatched bases: 5. The sample was naive CD4+ T cells from blood. The receptor was isolated from a man younger than 35 in good health. The gene calls are TRBV5-4 and TRBJ2-6, with 7 bases identical to TRBD1. The CDR3 loop reads CASSLAGTVTGANVLTF. The CDR3 DNA sequence: TGTGCCAGCAGCTTGGCCGGGACAGTAACTGGGGCCAACGTCCTGACTTTC.